The present T cell receptor (beta chain) was sequenced within a study of regulatory T cells in long-lasting Graves disease. The study, taken as a whole, reports: Favoring TRBV28, TRBJ1-2 and TRBJ2-5 was a feature seen in persistent disease.

Time point of the sample: newly diagnosed GD, antithyroid drugs for less than 3 months. Isolated PBMC RNA provided the starting material for the TCR library. This clonotype was seen more than once but under ten times. Its antigen is as yet unknown. V lost 4 bases, J lost 4 bases, and 13 bases lay in between. Germline CDR1 and CDR2: GTSNPN and SVGIG (reference sequence). The CDR3 length is 14 residues. Combining iRepertoire HTBI primers with Arm-PCR of CDR3 regions, the authors built TCR beta libraries. A single record per CDR3 protein comes from TCRdb applying MiXCR to the multiplex PCR reads. The profile covers 680,000 or so distinct CDR3 sequences, with roughly 15% appearing a single time and roughly 18% taken by the ten largest. The same sample was also used in a study of T cells in Graves' hyperthyroidism and ophthalmopathy. That source notes: In the blood, most expanded thyroid clonotypes above 0.001 appeared as well.

The gene calls are TRBV30 and TRBJ2-2; D perhaps matches TRBD1 (6 bases). The source of this sequence is a woman in her twenties or thirties with Graves disease. The source was peripheral blood mononuclear cells (PBMCs), collected at new diagnosis, from a patient treated with antithyroid drugs. CDR3 loop: CAWNKGQPTGELFF. The CDR3 region has the DNA TGTGCCTGGAATAAGGGACAACCCACCGGGGAGCTGTTTTTT. Full variable domain (rest looked up from reference TRBV30 and TRBJ2-2): SQTIHQWPATLVQPVGSPLSLECTVEGTSNPNLYWYRQAAGRGLQLLFYSVGIGQISSEVPQNLSASRPQDRQFILSSKKLLLSDSGFYLCAWNKGQPTGELFFGEGSRLTVL.